This T cell receptor beta chain was profiled in a study of a mutant IDH1 vaccine in newly diagnosed glioma. Whole-study context: With temozolomide cycles, or 4-6 weeks after radiotherapy alone, vaccination was started. Treated patients had a mean age of approximately 40 years and a roughly 60% male, around 38% female split. Patients' prior therapy spanned radiotherapy, temozolomide, or both; most underwent both.

The length of the CDR3 is 14 residues. Germline CDR1 is WSHSY and CDR2 is SAAADI. V dropped 1 base and J dropped 4 bases, with 10 bases sitting between them. Time point reported: week 35, safety follow-up. Each vaccine dose was 300 ug of mutant IDH1 20-mer peptide, with topical imiquimod. For this clone: Its specificity is unknown.

Only in-frame clones appear in the TCRdb table, and some are missing; sequencing was by immunoSEQ multiplex PCR. The table has approximately 66,000 clones, roughly 80% seen once. The sample consisted of PBMCs, taken from a glioma patient whose treatment included an IDH1 peptide vaccine. This sequence originates from a man aged 25-45 years with glioma. The V call is TRBV10-2, the J call TRBJ2-5; D may correspond to TRBD1 or TRBD2 (6 bases each). CDR3 in DNA: TGCGCCAGCAGTGAGTTCCGGGGGCGAGAGACCCAGTACTTC. Its translation: CASSEFRGRETQYF.